This T cell receptor (beta chain) comes out of a study of shared clonotypes between healthy human individuals (dated by TCRdb to the early 2020s). Background on the whole study: A couple of women and three men aged 18 to 49 years were included in the cohort. Per donor, three plates each were used for CD4 naive and CD4 memory, two for CD8 naive, and one for CD8 memory. Per donor, leukapheresis produced somewhere between about 0.9 and 9 billion PBMCs. To estimate repertoire size and how much clonotypes are shared between individuals, the study performed deep sequencing of blood TCR repertoires from a few healthy adults. Libraries were prepared and TCR repertoires were sequenced by different laboratories using diverse techniques, in order to increase sequencing depth and limit assay-specific biases. Findings and caveats that apply to the study as a whole: Compared with non-shared clonotypes, the clonotypes found in all four sorted-subset donors had higher generation probabilities. Pairwise subsampling indicated that sequencing depth was expected to affect the degree of clonotype sharing among donors. The genetic and exposure-history diversity represented was limited by the small number of donors. Sampling was restricted to blood, and TCR repertoires in tissue are likely to differ from TCR repertoires in blood. Estimated clonotype richness was generally larger for naive than for memory subsets. When a few donors were compared, the shared fraction of clonotypes was around 4.6% for naive CD4, approximately 3.5% for naive CD8, 2% to 2.5% for memory CD4, and 0.35% to 0.4% for memory CD8. Even with the large sequencing depth, rarefaction of the sorted-subset datasets indicated that sequencing was incomplete.

Of note for this clone: Its antigen specificity is not known. Per-base qualities were not stored, and no clone one base away is much larger.

V ends up 2 bases short and J 0 bases short, with an unmatched junction base count of 7. From cysteine to phenylalanine, the CDR3 is 17 amino acids long. The sequence is cut down to CDR3 DNA, 51 bases in frame from base 1. CDR1 and CDR2 (MDHEN, SYDVKM) derive from the germline V gene. Healthy HIV-negative adults with no recently reported acute infections or vaccinations were included as donors. Every donor was a Caucasian adult residing in Nashville, Tennessee, USA. Magnetic negative selection was used to enrich CD4+ T cells, after which naive cells were positively selected on CD45RA and the negative fraction became the memory subset. Blood was collected by leukapheresis, and PBMCs were isolated by Ficoll-Histopaque density gradient centrifugation and then cryopreserved in liquid nitrogen vapor phase. Analytical flow cytometry was used to check the purity and quantity of every magnetically sorted T cell population. Each sorted fraction had its genomic DNA isolated and then quantified by UV absorbance on a Nanodrop 2000c.

Using the deep immunoSEQ assay, TCR CDR3 regions were amplified from genomic DNA by multiplex PCR. For each cell subset, the extracted genomic DNA was distributed evenly across all wells of several immunoSEQ 96-well plates, and each plate served as one replicate. For sorted subsets, 200 to 250 ng of genomic DNA, equivalent to some 30,000 T cell genomes, went into each replicate PCR. Purified libraries were measured with a Qubit 3.0 fluorometer, size-checked on a Bioanalyzer 2100, and measured again with the KAPA Library Quantification kit. Each immunoSEQ 96-well plate was sequenced on its own single-read 150-cycle Illumina NextSeq 550 flow cell. Concerning the study's data processing: Because the immunoSEQ output held only junctional sequences and lacked quality scores, the filtering could not match the filtering applied to full-length reads. Sequences were annotated with PyIR, a Python wrapper for IgBLAST v1.9, using IMGT germline references to assign V/J genes and CDR3. Reads were removed for weak V/J assignments (E-value above 1e-6), missing CDR3, stop codons, out-of-frame junctions, or ambiguous translated residues. V3J clonotypes were defined as sequences sharing an identical inferred V gene, J gene, and CDR3 amino acid sequence. Percentage overlap between repertoires was calculated by dividing the number of shared unique clonotypes by the size of the smaller repertoire. RTK rarefaction, the Chao1 estimator, and Recon v2.1 estimates of unobserved clonotypes were used to assess repertoire richness. Generation probabilities were computed with OLGA for all TCRbeta clonotypes obtained by the gDNA method from four donors. The immuneACCESS repertoire file appears here via TCRdb, limited to in-frame rearrangements. These files lack a portion of the clones; in checked studies, under half of the deficit traces to unresolved V genes, and the cause of the others is not known. The V and J calls and clone size come from that table; D and trimming were worked out from the DNA. The sample table shows 2 million to 3 million clones, and 80% to 95% are seen once. Approximately 0.37% of the sample is taken by the ten largest.

Sequenced sample: naive CD4+ T cells from PBMCs. The cell subset or site label of this sample denotes: CD45RA+ positively selected. The source is a man between 18 and 35 years old in good health. Some clones in this sample may be carry-over from other donors' samples. The chain couples TRBV28 to TRBJ2-1, and TRBD1 matches 7 of the central bases. The sequence in DNA is TGTGCCAGCAGTTTAGCCGACAGGGTGTTCTCCTACAATGAGCAGTTCTTC. This yields the protein CASSLADRVFSYNEQFF.